This TCR beta chain was found in a study of shared clonotypes between healthy human individuals. The wider study: The people who gave samples were two women and three men aged 18 to 49. Each donor contributed plates that comprised three CD4 naive, three CD4 memory, two CD8 naive and one CD8 memory.

The naive CD8 population came from CD45RO-negative cells selected for CCR7, without terminally differentiated effector memory CD45RA+ cells. A word on this clone: What it recognizes is unknown.

Profiling relied on immunoSEQ multiplex PCR, and the TCRdb table lists in-frame clones only, not all of them. Among approximately 810,000 clones listed, nearly 95% were seen once. Overall study results and limits: What limited the represented genetic and exposure-history diversity was the small number of donors. A generally larger estimated richness was seen in naive subsets than in memory subsets.

Sequenced sample: naive CD8+ T cells sorted from blood. The receptor was isolated from a man aged 25-40 years in good health.

CDR3 sequence (DNA): TGTGCCTGGAGTGATTCCGGTGGGGAGCTGTTTTTT. It codes for CAWSDSGGELFF. The genes are TRBV30 and TRBJ2-2, with D unclear. CDR1 is GTSNPN, CDR2 SVGIG, per germline (reference sequence). The length of the CDR3 is 12 residues. V lost 1 base, J lost 8 bases, and 8 bases lay in between.